The clone carrying this T cell receptor (beta chain) was recorded a few times. The data originate from a study of blood T cells in healthy people across ages. Primers used in a second PCR of about 6 to 12 cycles were a sample-barcoded 5' primer and a J-beta primer mix. In TCRdb, the 5' RACE reads were re-called with MiXCR into one record per CDR3 protein. The sample carries approximately 780,000 distinct CDR3 sequences, under 30% recorded once. CDR1 and CDR2 (germline): ENHRY, SYGVKD. The CDR3 covers 16 residues. V gave up 10 bases and J gave up 0 bases, with 21 bases separating them. The sample also formed part of further work on T cells of mothers and their children. That source adds: The authors added sample barcodes and 2-4 random nucleotides using the M1S primer of the second PCR.

This receptor was taken from a boy younger than 18 in good health. V is TRBV10-3 and J is TRBJ2-5, with D possibly TRBD2 on 5 matching bases. The sequenced material came from blood. CDR3 bases: TGTGCCACCCGTTCCGCGGACCGGGGTCACCAAGAGACCCAGTACTTC. Translating gives CATRSADRGHQETQYF.